This T cell receptor beta chain was captured in a study of cytomegalovirus exposure and HLA in healthy donors. Study results and limitations: Information on immune exposure was restricted to one variable (CMV serostatus). Later analysis associated a missense DCLRE1C variant with TCR beta V- and J-gene trimming.

Regarding this clone: Its antigen is not identified.

The study ran its PCR with 60 Vbeta and 13 Jbeta primers. Measured with immunoSEQ multiplex PCR; TCRdb has only the in-frame clones, and not every one. The data contain some 120,000 clones, around three quarters of them singletons. Sequenced: PBMCs. The receptor was isolated from a man aged 30 to 45 in good health and CMV-seropositive.

The CDR3 protein is CASIRLGSTEAFF. Written as DNA, the CDR3 is TGTGCCAGCATAAGGTTGGGGAGCACTGAAGCTTTCTTT. The chain carries TRBV11-2 and TRBJ1-1; D is undetermined. CDR3 length: 13 residues. CDR1 SGHAT and CDR2 FQNNGV come from the germline V gene. The V and J ends lost 7 bases and 4 bases respectively, with 13 bases between them. Variable domain in full (rest from reference TRBV11-2 and TRBJ1-1): EAGVAQSPRYKIIEKRQSVAFWCNPISGHATLYWYQQILGQGPKLLIQFQNNGVVDDSQLPKDRFSAERLKGVDSTLKIQPAKLEDSAVYLCASIRLGSTEAFFGQGTRLTVV.